The TCR beta chain described here comes from a study of long-term antiretroviral therapy in people with HIV. Looking at the study overall: The immediate-ART recommendation dates to 2015, and the earliest samples predate it by about a decade. Study results and caveats: Patients on ART gained diversity, which nonetheless stayed below transplant donor controls.

Inclusion required at least two post-ART and at least one pre-ART PBMC samples. The CDR3 consists of 16 residues. The V and J ends lost 0 bases and 5 bases, in that order; junction bases with no gene match: 3. The germline V gene has CDR1 PRHDT and CDR2 FYEKMQ (reference sequence). Points on this clone: Its target is not known.

Running of the v3.0 immunoSEQ assay took place at survey level. Generated by immunoSEQ multiplex PCR, the TCRdb table keeps only in-frame clones and is missing some. The profile shows about 33,000 clones, around 80% of them singletons. This receptor was obtained from a woman aged 45-60 years with HIV. This chain connects TRBV13 to TRBJ2-5; 13 bases map to TRBD2. The sequencing used unsorted PBMCs, collected 2 years after starting antiretroviral therapy. Here the CDR3 reads CASSLGLAGGHETQYF. The CDR3 bases are TGTGCCAGCAGCTTAGGACTAGCGGGGGGGCATGAGACCCAGTACTTC. The whole variable domain, remainder taken from reference TRBV13 and TRBJ2-5, is AAGVIQSPRHLIKEKRETATLKCYPIPRHDTVYWYQQGPGQDPQFLISFYEKMQSDKGSIPDRFSAQQFSDYHSELNMSSLELGDSALYFCASSLGLAGGHETQYFGPGTRLLVL.